The clone carrying this T cell receptor (beta chain) was seen repeatedly, ten times or more. This CDR3 comprises 15 residues. The germline V gene encodes CDR1 SGHRS and CDR2 YFSETQ. V shed 4 bases and J 4 bases; nucleotides not matched to a gene: 8. The sample originates from a study of blood T cells in healthy people across ages. Per-sample yields of isolated PBMCs were at least 6.5 million. Every sample gave at least 5.5 micrograms of total RNA when it was extracted. The second PCR ran about 6 to 12 cycles with a sample-barcoded 5' primer and J-beta primers. TCRdb independently ran MiXCR on the 5' RACE reads; one entry per CDR3 protein. The table has about a million distinct CDR3 sequences, around 46% seen once; the top ten hold 13%.

The sequencing sample was made of blood. The genes are TRBV5-1 and TRBJ2-1; TRBD2 aligns across 7 bases. This TCR derives from a man aged 25-45 years in good health. The CDR3 DNA sequence: TGCGCCAGCAGCGCCGTAGCGGGCGATTACAATGAGCAGTTCTTC. Its protein is CASSAVAGDYNEQFF. The full variable domain, with the rest looked up from reference TRBV5-1 and TRBJ2-1, is KAGVTQTPRYLIKTRGQQVTLSCSPISGHRSVSWYQQTPGQGLQFLFEYFSETQRNKGNFPGRFSGRQFSNSRSEMNVSTLELGDSALYLCASSAVAGDYNEQFFGPGTRLTVL.